A single sample is the source of the 2 T cell receptor beta chains below, sequenced in a study of CD8+ T cells in alopecia areata. Treatment meaning: oral pan-JAK inhibitor, 5-10 mg twice daily. RNA extraction and reverse transcription yielded cDNA as sequencing template. Measured with immunoSEQ multiplex PCR; TCRdb has only the in-frame clones, and not every one. This sample yields roughly 140,000 clones, of which approximately 85% are seen a single time; more than 20% belongs to the top ten. This specimen consisted of CD8+ T cells sorted from blood, obtained at week 4, from a patient treated with tofacitinib. The receptors here all came from a human donor with alopecia areata.

The chain carries TRBV27 and TRBJ1-2; perhaps TRBD1 as D (6 bases). The CDR3 has 13 amino acids. V gave up 3 bases and J gave up 7 bases, with 12 bases separating them. Germline V gene data show CDR1 as MNHEY and CDR2 as SMNVEV (reference sequence). The CDR3 DNA reads as TGTGCCAGCAGTTTTACAGGGTTCGCTGGCTACACCTTC. Its protein product is CASSFTGFAGYTF.

About this clone itself: In the same sample, other DNA sequences code for this CDR3. This rearrangement joins TRBV7-9 to TRBJ2-7, with 9 bases identical to TRBD1. Germline V gene sequence: CDR1 SEHNR, CDR2 FQNEAQ (reference sequence). Trimming took 2 bases from V and 3 from J; bases not matched to a gene: 2. This CDR3 comprises 14 residues. This CDR3 reads CASSLSGQGYEQYF. CDR3 sequence (DNA): TGTGCCAGCAGCTTATCGGGACAGGGCTACGAGCAGTACTTC.